This TCR beta chain was found in a study of T cells in Graves' hyperthyroidism and ophthalmopathy. After removal of 2 bases from V and 1 base from J, the junction contained 4 bases not matched to a gene. Germline V gene data show CDR1 as MNHNS and CDR2 as SASEGT. The CDR3 is made up of 15 amino acids. At least ten counts were recorded for this clonotype. The CDR3 regions of TCR beta were amplified from RNA transcripts. A first-round RT-PCR of the TCR CDR3 used the HTBI primer set. TCRdb ran MiXCR on the multiplex PCR reads and lists one entry per CDR3 protein. The sample has around 240,000 distinct CDR3 sequences, less than 20% seen once.

The receptor was derived from a woman under 30 with Graves' ophthalmopathy. The rearrangement joins TRBV6-1 to TRBJ1-1; 7 bases fit TRBD1. Sequencing was performed on blood. CDR3 sequence: CASSESWTGNTEAFF. The CDR3 coding sequence is TGTGCCAGCAGTGAATCGTGGACAGGGAACACTGAAGCTTTCTTT.